This TCR beta chain is drawn from a study of shared clonotypes between healthy human individuals. Produced via immunoSEQ multiplex PCR; TCRdb's table is partial and in-frame only. This table holds under 850,000 clones, almost 95% found once. The germline V gene has CDR1 SGHDT and CDR2 YYEEEE. The V and J ends lost 4 bases and 10 bases respectively, with 18 bases between them. The CDR3 has 14 amino acids. The naive CD8 fraction comprised CD45RO-negative cells positively selected for CCR7 and excluded terminally differentiated effector memory CD45RA+ cells. V usage is TRBV5-6 and J usage is TRBJ2-1; TRBD2 might be the D (5 bases). Sequencing used naive CD8+ T cells sorted from blood. The receptor was isolated from a young man in good health. CDR3 in DNA: TGTGCCAGCAGCCCTCCTTCCCGGGGTAGCGAGCAGTTCTTC. This gives the protein CASSPPSRGSEQFF.